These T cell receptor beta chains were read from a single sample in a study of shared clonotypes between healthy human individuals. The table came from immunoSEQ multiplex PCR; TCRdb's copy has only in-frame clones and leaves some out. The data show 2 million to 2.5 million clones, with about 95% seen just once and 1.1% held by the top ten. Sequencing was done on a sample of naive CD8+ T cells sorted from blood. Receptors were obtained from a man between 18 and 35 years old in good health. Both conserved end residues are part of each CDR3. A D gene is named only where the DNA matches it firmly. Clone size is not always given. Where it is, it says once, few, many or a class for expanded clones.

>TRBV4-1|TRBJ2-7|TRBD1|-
CASSNDLGGQTYEQYF
TGCGCCAGCAGCAACGACCTTGGGGGACAGACGTACGAGCAGTACTTC
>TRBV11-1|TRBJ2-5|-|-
CASSPSLPGGGAETQYF
TGTGCCAGCAGCCCCTCCCTTCCCGGCGGGGGCGCGGAGACCCAGTACTTC
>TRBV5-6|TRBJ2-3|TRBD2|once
CASSWGLADTDTQYF
TGTGCCAGCAGCTGGGGACTAGCGGACACAGATACGCAGTATTTT
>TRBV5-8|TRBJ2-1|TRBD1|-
CASSWSGTGSYNEQFF
TGTGCCAGCAGCTGGTCCGGGACAGGGAGTTACAATGAGCAGTTCTTC
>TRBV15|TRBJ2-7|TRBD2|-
CATSRDWTSGSYEQYF
TGTGCCACCAGCAGAGATTGGACTAGCGGGAGCTACGAGCAGTACTTC
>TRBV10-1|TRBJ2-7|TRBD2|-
CASSGSLAGEGEQYF
TGCGCCAGCAGTGGATCTCTAGCGGGAGAGGGCGAGCAGTACTTC
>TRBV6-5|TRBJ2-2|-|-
CASSYGGIGELFF
TGTGCCAGCAGTTACGGCGGGATCGGGGAGCTGTTTTTT
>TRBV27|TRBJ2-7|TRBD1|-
CASSLEAGTGRNEQYF
TGTGCCAGCAGTTTAGAAGCCGGGACAGGGAGAAACGAGCAGTACTTC
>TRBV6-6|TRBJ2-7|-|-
CASSYSGAGFYEQYF
TGTGCCAGCAGTTACTCGGGGGCGGGATTCTACGAGCAGTACTTC
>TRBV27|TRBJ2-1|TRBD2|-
CASSSLAGSSYNEQFF
TGTGCCAGCAGTTCATTAGCGGGAAGCTCCTACAATGAGCAGTTCTTC
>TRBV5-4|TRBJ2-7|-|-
CASSQGLGLYEQYF
TGTGCCAGCAGCCAGGGACTGGGCCTCTACGAGCAGTACTTC
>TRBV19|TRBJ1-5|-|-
CAAREEAISNQPQHF
TGTGCCGCCCGGGAGGAGGCCATTAGCAATCAGCCCCAGCATTTT
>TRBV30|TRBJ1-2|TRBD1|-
CAWRPQGAIYGYTF
TGTGCCTGGAGGCCACAGGGGGCTATTTATGGCTACACCTTC
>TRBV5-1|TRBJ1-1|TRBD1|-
CASSLQGAPHTEAFF
TGCGCCAGCAGCTTACAGGGGGCCCCACACACTGAAGCTTTCTTT
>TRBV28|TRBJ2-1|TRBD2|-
CASTSRTSPTDNEQFF
TGTGCCAGCACCTCCAGGACTAGCCCTACGGACAATGAGCAGTTCTTC
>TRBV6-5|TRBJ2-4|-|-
CASSISGTAKNIQYF
TGTGCCAGCAGCATCTCGGGGACAGCCAAAAACATTCAGTACTTC
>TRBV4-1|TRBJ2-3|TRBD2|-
CASSQEYRTSGGTDTQYF
TGCGCCAGCAGCCAAGAGTATAGGACTAGCGGGGGCACAGATACGCAGTATTTT
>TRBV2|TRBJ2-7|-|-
CASSGVNGGHFYEQYF
TGTGCCAGCAGTGGGGTCAACGGGGGACACTTTTACGAGCAGTACTTC
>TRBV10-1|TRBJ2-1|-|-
CASSEGRGYEQFF
TGCGCCAGCAGTGAGGGGAGAGGCTATGAGCAGTTCTTC
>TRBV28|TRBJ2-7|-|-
CASSPRDKPREYEQCF
TGTGCCAGCAGTCCCCGGGACAAACCCCGGGAATACGAGCAGTGCTTC
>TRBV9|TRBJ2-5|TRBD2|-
CASSSGTSGRETQYF
TGTGCCAGCAGCTCCGGGACTAGCGGGAGAGAGACCCAGTACTTC
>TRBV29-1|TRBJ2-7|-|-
CSVEDRRTSSYEQYF
TGCAGCGTTGAAGATCGGCGGACCAGCTCCTACGAGCAGTACTTC
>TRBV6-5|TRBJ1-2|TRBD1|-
CASRKGQGLGYGYTF
TGTGCCAGCAGAAAGGGACAGGGATTAGGCTATGGCTACACCTTC
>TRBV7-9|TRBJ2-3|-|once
CASSLGDLTDTQYF
TGTGCCAGCAGCTTGGGCGACCTCACAGATACGCAGTATTTT
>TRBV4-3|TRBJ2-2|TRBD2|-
CASSQGTSGRGELFF
TGCGCCAGCAGCCAGGGGACTAGCGGGAGAGGGGAGCTGTTTTTT
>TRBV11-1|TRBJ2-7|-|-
CASSLEFGTGYEQYF
TGTGCCAGCAGCTTAGAATTCGGCACGGGCTACGAGCAGTACTTC
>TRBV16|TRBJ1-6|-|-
CASSNRESPLHF
TGTGCCAGCAGCAATCGGGAGTCACCCCTCCACTTT
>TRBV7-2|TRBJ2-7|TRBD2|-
CASSYGGSGRVYEQYF
TGTGCCAGCAGCTACGGGGGTAGCGGGAGGGTCTACGAGCAGTACTTC
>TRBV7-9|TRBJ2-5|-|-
CASSPSGVQETQYF
TGTGCCAGCAGCCCTTCGGGTGTCCAAGAGACCCAGTACTTC
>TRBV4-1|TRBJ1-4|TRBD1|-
CASSQLIQGDEKLFF
TGCGCCAGCAGCCAATTAATCCAGGGGGATGAAAAACTGTTTTTT
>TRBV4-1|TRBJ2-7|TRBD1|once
CASSQAENRGWQYF
TGCGCCAGCAGCCAAGCTGAGAACAGGGGCTGGCAGTACTTC
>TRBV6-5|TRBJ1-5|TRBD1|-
CASWTGIGNQPQHF
TGTGCCAGCTGGACAGGGATTGGCAATCAGCCCCAGCATTTT
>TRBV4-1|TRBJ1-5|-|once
CASSPWTSNQPQHF
TGCGCCAGCAGCCCGTGGACTAGCAATCAGCCCCAGCATTTT